These 20 T cell receptor beta chains were all obtained from the same sample, sequenced in a study of shared clonotypes between healthy human individuals. Data came from immunoSEQ multiplex PCR; TCRdb stores just in-frame clones and leaves some out. In the table there are 450,000 to 650,000 clones, about 80% of which are singletons. Material: PBMCs. The receptor set was obtained from a woman in her forties in good health. Some clones in this sample may be carry-over from other donors' samples.

On this clone itself: The junction does not match germline at one end; this may be a read error. The J gene is TRBJ1-2, the V gene TRBV4-1, with D perhaps matching TRBD1 (6 bases). Germline assignment: CDR1 MGHRA and CDR2 YSYEKL. This CDR3 comprises 16 residues. The CDR3, as DNA: TGCGCCAGCAGCCAAGAGGGGGGCGACAGCGCGCGGGGCTGCACCTTC. This sequence encodes CASSQEGGDSARGCTF.

The chain uses TRBV5-1 and TRBJ1-4; D unclear. The CDR3 runs to 16 residues. V lost 4 bases, J lost 0 bases, and 13 bases lay in between. Germline CDR1 and CDR2: SGHRS and YFSETQ. The CDR3 protein is CASSPRPAATNEKLFF. The CDR3 bases are TGCGCCAGCAGCCCCCGACCGGCGGCAACTAATGAAAAACTGTTTTTT.

With regard to this clone: A read error is the likely source, as a far larger clone sits one nucleotide away. V and J are TRBV4-3 and TRBJ2-7, with D maybe TRBD2 (6 bases). Germline CDR1 is LGHNA and CDR2 is YSLEER. The CDR3 has 16 residues. The CDR3 spells CASSQGLSGLRAEPYF. The CDR3 DNA sequence: TGCGCCAGCAGCCAGGGATTATCGGGACTCCGGGCCGAGCCGTACTTC.

V gene TRBV5-1 combines with J gene TRBJ2-1, with TRBD1 matching 9 bases. J lost 4 bases, V lost 0 bases, and 5 bases had no gene match. Germline values: CDR1 SGHRS, CDR2 YFSETQ. The CDR3 spans 16 residues. Here the CDR3 DNA reads TGCGCCAGCAGCTTGGAGCAGGACAGGGGATACAATGAGCAGTTCTTC. Translation: CASSLEQDRGYNEQFF.

The chain uses TRBV5-1 and TRBJ2-1; 11 bases align to TRBD2. The CDR3 consists of 18 residues. With V trimmed by 4 bases and J by 4 bases, 13 bases remained unmatched. CDR1 and CDR2 (germline): SGHRS, YFSETQ. CDR3 sequence (DNA): TGCGCCAGCAGCCGGAACCCTACTAGCGGGAGTGGTTACAATGAGCAGTTCTTC. It translates to CASSRNPTSGSGYNEQFF. The complete variable domain, with remaining parts taken from reference TRBV5-1 and TRBJ2-1, reads KAGVTQTPRYLIKTRGQQVTLSCSPISGHRSVSWYQQTPGQGLQFLFEYFSETQRNKGNFPGRFSGRQFSNSRSEMNVSTLELGDSALYLCASSRNPTSGSGYNEQFFGPGTRLTVL.

This clone was detected only once. The V gene is TRBV7-6, the J gene TRBJ2-7, with 8 positions matching TRBD1. V gave up 1 base and J gave up 10 bases; unmatched junction bases: 6. Germline V gives CDR1 SGHVS, CDR2 FNYEAQ. This CDR3 comprises 13 residues. The DNA for the CDR3 is TGTGCCAGCAGCTTAGTTGAGACAGGGGATCAGTACTTC. Its protein is CASSLVETGDQYF.

This clone has more than one count but fewer than ten. The chain carries TRBV5-1 and TRBJ2-4, with 9 bases identical to TRBD2. V was clipped by 2 bases and J by 1 base; unmatched bases: 7. The CDR3 spans 17 residues. Germline values: CDR1 SGHRS, CDR2 YFSETQ. CDR3 in amino acids: CASSLRGLADAKNIQYF. The CDR3 DNA follows: TGCGCCAGCAGCTTACGGGGACTAGCAGATGCCAAAAACATTCAGTACTTC.

The V call is TRBV30, the J call TRBJ2-3; TRBD2 matches at 10 bases. Trimming cost V 0 bases and J 1 base; bases outside gene matches: 1. CDR1 and CDR2 from the germline V gene are GTSNPN and SVGIG (reference sequence). The CDR3 loop spans 15 amino acids. CDR3 sequence: CAWSVGTSGTDTQYF. The CDR3 coding sequence is TGTGCCTGGAGTGTTGGGACTAGCGGCACAGATACGCAGTATTTT.

The chain links TRBV29-1 to TRBJ2-3; the D is unclear. The V and J ends lost 0 bases and 4 bases respectively, with 5 bases between them. The germline CDR1 and CDR2 sequences are SQVTM and ANQGSEA. The CDR3 is 12 amino acids. CDR3 loop: CSVEDGPDTQYF. CDR3 bases: TGCAGCGTTGAAGATGGGCCAGATACGCAGTATTTT.

The chain is built from TRBV2 and TRBJ1-5; 10 bases agree with TRBD1. Germline loops: CDR1 SNHLY, CDR2 FYNNEI. The CDR3 runs 16 residues. J lost 3 bases, V lost 6 bases, and 8 bases had no gene match. As DNA, the CDR3 is TGTGCCAGCAGCGGCGACAGGGGGCCTGCCAATCAGCCCCAGCATTTT. The encoded protein is CASSGDRGPANQPQHF.

The chain uses TRBV27 and TRBJ1-1; D not certain. The CDR3 runs 14 residues. Germline CDR1 reads MNHEY; CDR2 reads SMNVEV (reference sequence). The germline V and J ends were trimmed by 4 bases and 4 bases, with 13 bases remaining between them. The CDR3 spells CASSSLAAGTEAFF. The CDR3 nucleotides read TGTGCCAGCAGTTCACTTGCCGCAGGCACTGAAGCTTTCTTT.

This clone was seen ten or more times. The V gene is TRBV21-1, the J gene TRBJ2-7. TRBV21-1 is reported as a pseudogene. The CDR3 spans 17 residues. In nucleotides, the CDR3 is TGTGCCAGCAGCAAAGGGGGAAAAGGGTCCTCAGGCTACGAGCAGTACTTC. Translated: CASSKGGKGSSGYEQYF.

The chain couples TRBV7-3 to TRBJ2-7; 10 positions match TRBD1. This CDR3 has 12 amino acids. The junction had 4 bases not matched to a gene; V was cut back by 5 bases and J by 9 bases. The germline V gene has CDR1 SGHTA and CDR2 FQGTGA. This CDR3 reads CASSNDRGRQYF. In DNA, the CDR3 is TGTGCCAGCAGCAACGACAGGGGGCGGCAGTACTTC.

On this clone itself: A much larger clone sits a single nucleotide away, making a read error possible. This sample also contains other DNA sequences that code for the same CDR3. The chain couples TRBV27 to TRBJ2-7; 8 bases agree with TRBD2. After removal of 0 bases from V and 2 bases from J, the junction contained 6 bases not matched to a gene. CDR1 and CDR2 from the germline V gene are MNHEY and SMNVEV (reference sequence). The CDR3 contains 16 residues. In DNA, the CDR3 is TGTGCCAGCAGTTTATCCCCCGGACTAGCAACCTACGAGCAGTACTTC. This gives the protein CASSLSPGLATYEQYF.

This rearrangement joins TRBV10-3 to TRBJ2-2; D gene unclear. Trimming stripped 0 bases from V and 6 bases from J, with 8 bases between. The V gene's germline CDR1 is ENHRY and CDR2 SYGVKD. CDR3 length: 14 amino acids. The CDR3 protein is CAISESMDAGELFF. The CDR3 DNA reads as TGTGCCATCAGTGAGTCCATGGACGCCGGGGAGCTGTTTTTT.

With respect to this clone: One base away lies a much larger clone, so this may be a sequencing read error. This same CDR3 is encoded by further DNA sequences in the sample. The rearrangement links TRBV30 to TRBJ2-3, with a weak D call TRBD2 (5 bases). Germline values: CDR1 GTSNPN, CDR2 SVGIG (reference sequence). The CDR3 sequence is 15 residues long. The CDR3 sequence is CAWSVNGGPTDTQYF. As DNA, the CDR3 is TGCGCCTGGAGTGTAAACGGCGGGCCCACAGATACGCAGTATTTT.

Concerning this clone: The sample has other DNA sequences that encode this CDR3 too. V and J are TRBV10-3 and TRBJ2-3; 16 bases fit TRBD2. Losses at the gene ends were 3 bases for V and 5 bases for J; bases not matched to a gene: 8. The germline V gene has CDR1 ENHRY and CDR2 SYGVKD. The CDR3 totals 18 residues. The CDR3: CAISDPGTSGRAGDTQYF. In DNA form, the CDR3 reads TGTGCCATCAGTGACCCAGGGACTAGCGGGAGGGCCGGAGATACGCAGTATTTT.

A single count supports this clone. V is TRBV28 and J is TRBJ2-1; TRBD1 is a possible D gene (5 bases). The CDR3 is 13 residues long. Germline V gives CDR1 MDHEN, CDR2 SYDVKM. The V and J ends lost 7 bases and 4 bases respectively, with 11 bases between them. This CDR3 reads CASTATGYNEQFF. CDR3 sequence (DNA): TGTGCCAGCACCGCCACAGGTTACAATGAGCAGTTCTTC.

The V gene is TRBV4-3, the J gene TRBJ2-5, with D possibly being TRBD2 (5 bases). With the DNA end fitting TRBJ2-7 better, the J assignment may be wrong. The CDR3 extends over 13 amino acids. Germline values: CDR1 LGHNA, CDR2 YSLEER. The CDR3 protein is CASSQYRGLEQYF. The CDR3 region has the DNA TGCGCCAGCAGCCAGTACCGGGGTCTCGAGCAGTACTTC.

The chain has TRBV7-2 and TRBJ1-5; D might be TRBD1 (6 bases). Trimming took off 5 bases at V and 2 bases at J, with 13 bases between the two ends. CDR3 length: 15 residues. The germline V gene has CDR1 SGHTA and CDR2 FQGNSA. The chain's CDR3 is CASSTRGLGNQPQHF. CDR3 bases: TGTGCCAGCAGCACCAGGGGACTAGGCAATCAGCCCCAGCATTTT.